The 16 T cell receptor beta chains below all came from one sample that was sequenced in a study of blood T cells in healthy people across ages. The second PCR ran about 6 to 12 cycles with a sample-barcoded 5' primer and J-beta primers. One entry per CDR3 protein results from TCRdb running MiXCR on the 5' RACE reads. The sample lists some 930,000 distinct CDR3 sequences; 25% to 35% were seen once. The same data also went into a second study, on T cells of mothers and their children.

Sequencing was carried out using blood. These receptor sequences come from a woman between 35 and 50 years old in good health.

This clonotype was seen many times. The rearrangement links TRBV12-3 or TRBV12-4 to TRBJ1-1; possible D gene TRBD1, 5 bases. This CDR3 comprises 16 residues. Trimming took 6 bases from V and 1 from J, leaving 18 bases between them. CDR3 nucleotides: TGTGCCAGCAGGGGGACCCGACGTGGTAGGAACACTGAAGCTTTCTTT. This encodes CASRGTRRGRNTEAFF.

The chain recombines TRBV29-1 with TRBJ1-4; unclear D gene. The CDR3 has 14 residues. The germline gives CDR1 SQVTM, CDR2 ANQGSEA. V was cut by 3 bases and J by 2 bases, with 10 bases left in between. The CDR3 loop reads CSVDFSGTNEKLFF. In DNA form, the CDR3 reads TGCAGCGTTGACTTTTCGGGTACTAATGAAAAACTGTTTTTT.

This clonotype was detected only a few times. The V and J genes are TRBV18 and TRBJ2-1; D gene uncertain. Trimming removed 3 bases from V and 4 bases from J, with 7 bases in between. This CDR3 region has 13 residues. The V gene's germline CDR1 is KGHSH and CDR2 LQKENI. CDR3 loop: CASSPTNYNEQFF. CDR3 bases: TGTGCCAGCTCACCGACGAATTACAATGAGCAGTTCTTC.

This clonotype was detected ten times or more. At one end, the junction sequence differs from germline, possibly due to a read error. Here the CDR3 DNA reads TGTGCCAGCTCACCTAGCGGGGCCTACAATGAGCAGTTCTTC. Translated: CASSPSGAYNEQFF. This sequence joins TRBV5-1 and TRBJ2-1; 9 bases match TRBD2. Germline loops: CDR1 SGHRS, CDR2 YFSETQ. This CDR3 has 14 amino acids.

This clonotype was observed at least ten times. The gene calls are TRBV7-6 and TRBJ1-2, with D unresolved. V was shortened by 5 bases and J by 6 bases, with 13 bases between the two germline ends. There are 13 residues in the CDR3. Germline loops: CDR1 SGHVS, CDR2 FNYEAQ. For the CDR3, the DNA is TGTGCCAGCAGCCAAAGGGAGAGGAATGGCTACACCTTC. Protein product: CASSQRERNGYTF.

At least ten counts were recorded for this clonotype. Here the CDR3 reads CSARGPAGEQFF. In DNA form, the CDR3 reads TGCAGTGCTAGGGGCCCGGCTGGTGAGCAGTTCTTC. The chain carries TRBV20-1 and TRBJ2-1; D gene uncertain. CDR3 length: 12 residues. V was shortened by 3 bases and J by 9 bases, with 12 bases between the two germline ends. CDR1 and CDR2 (germline): DFQATT, SNEGSKA (reference sequence).

This clonotype turned up a few times. J is TRBJ2-1 and V is TRBV20-1; 9 bases are a match to TRBD2. The length of the CDR3 is 14 residues. Germline trimming cut 5 bases from V and 3 bases from J; bases unmatched to any gene: 5. CDR1 and CDR2 (germline): DFQATT, SNEGSKA (reference sequence). This CDR3 is CSAGLAGVYNEQFF. The CDR3 bases are TGCAGTGCTGGTTTAGCGGGGGTCTACAATGAGCAGTTCTTC.

This clonotype was seen at least ten times. The chain combines TRBV4-3 with TRBJ1-2, with no clear D. The CDR3 totals 15 residues. Trimming cost V 4 bases and J 4 bases, with 16 bases left between them. Germline CDR1 is LGHNA and CDR2 is YSLEER. The CDR3 loop is CASSRIHTESYGYTF. In DNA form, the CDR3 reads TGCGCCAGCAGCCGAATTCACACAGAGAGCTATGGCTACACCTTC.

V is TRBV5-1 and J is TRBJ2-6; 11 nucleotides match TRBD1. CDR3 length: 17 amino acids. Germline CDR1 reads SGHRS; CDR2 reads YFSETQ. The V segment lost 4 bases and the J segment 4 bases; nucleotides outside the gene matches: 7. The CDR3 here is CASSQGQGARGANVLTF. CDR3 DNA: TGCGCCAGCAGCCAAGGACAGGGGGCGCGAGGGGCCAACGTCCTGACTTTC.

In this sample, this clonotype turned up many times. This chain links TRBV7-9 with TRBJ2-7, with TRBD1 matching over 10 bases. Germline loops: CDR1 SEHNR, CDR2 FQNEAQ (reference sequence). V dropped 5 bases and J dropped 2; count of bases not matched to a gene: 3. The CDR3 extends over 14 amino acids. The CDR3 region is CASSGDRGTYEQYF. CDR3 DNA sequence: TGTGCCAGCAGCGGGGACAGGGGAACCTACGAGCAGTACTTC. The full variable domain, its missing parts supplied by reference TRBV7-9 and TRBJ2-7, is DTGVSQNPRHKITKRGQNVTFRCDPISEHNRLYWYRQTLGQGPEFLTYFQNEAQLEKSRLLSDRFSAERPKGSFSTLEIQRTEQGDSAMYLCASSGDRGTYEQYFGPGTRLTVT.

The chain couples TRBV18 to TRBJ1-2, with D unclear. The germline V gene encodes CDR1 KGHSH and CDR2 LQKENI. V was clipped by 5 bases and J by 8 bases, with 21 bases between them. This CDR3 has 15 amino acids. CDR3 protein: CASSSRTESPRGYTF. The CDR3 DNA is TGTGCCAGCTCAAGCCGGACCGAATCACCCCGGGGCTACACCTTC. Filled out from reference TRBV18 and TRBJ1-2, the complete variable domain reads NAGVMQNPRHLVRRRGQEARLRCSPMKGHSHVYWYRQLPEEGLKFMVYLQKENIIDESGMPKERFSAEFPKEGPSILRIQQVVRGDSAAYFCASSSRTESPRGYTFGSGTRLTVV.

The rearrangement joins TRBV12-3 or TRBV12-4 to TRBJ2-4; the match to TRBD2 covers 7 bases. The DNA end favors TRBJ2-7, so the J call may be wrong. This CDR3 is 15 amino acids long. CDR3 nucleotides: TGTGCCAGCAGTTTGAAAACGGGGGAGGGGTACGAGCAGTACTTC. Its protein is CASSLKTGEGYEQYF.

Many counts were recorded for this clonotype. The chain carries TRBV5-1 and TRBJ1-4, with D possibly TRBD1 on 5 matching bases. The ends were cut back, 4 bases at V and 8 bases at J, with 12 bases in the middle. Germline-derived CDR1 and CDR2 are SGHRS and YFSETQ. This CDR3 spans 13 amino acids. The CDR3 coding sequence is TGCGCCAGCAGCAGACAGTCACGGGAAAAACTGTTTTTT. It codes for CASSRQSREKLFF.

Comment on this clonotype: A much bigger clone sits one base away, suggesting this may be a read error. The gene calls are TRBV7-9 and TRBJ1-4, with a tentative D call TRBD1 (5 bases). V lost 4 bases to trimming and J lost 8 bases, with 17 bases between them. The germline V gene has CDR1 SEHNR and CDR2 FQNEAQ (reference sequence). There are 15 residues in the CDR3. The chain's CDR3 is CASSSRRGSGEKLFF. In nucleotides, the CDR3 is TGTGCCAGCAGCTCGAGACGGGGGTCGGGCGAAAAACTGTTTTTT.

This clonotype was picked up one time. A read error is likely, as this CDR3 ends without the conserved phenylalanine or tryptophan. The chain joins TRBV11-2 to TRBJ2-5; 10 nucleotides agree with TRBD2. The CDR3 runs 16 residues. Germline loops: CDR1 SGHAT, CDR2 FQNNGV. V trimming: 3 bases; J trimming: 1 base; junction bases outside the gene matches: 5. This chain's CDR3 is CASSLELAGIQETQYS. The CDR3 nucleotides read TGTGCCAGCAGCTTGGAACTAGCGGGGATCCAAGAGACCCAGTACTCC.

This clonotype has a count of ten or more. This rearrangement joins TRBV7-8 to TRBJ2-7; no reliable D call. The CDR3 has 14 residues. V was cut by 2 bases and J by 3 bases, with 11 bases left in between. Germline CDR1 and CDR2: SGHVS and FQNEAQ. The CDR3 DNA is TGTGCCAGCAGCTTATACGACACGGGCTACGAGCAGTACTTC. It is translated as CASSLYDTGYEQYF.